The 18 T cell receptor beta chains below were found in one sample sequenced in a study of T-cell reconstitution after alpha-beta-depleted transplantation in children. As it was prepared, the TCRbeta library received unique molecular identifiers. From the PCR reads, TCRdb called clonotypes with MiXCR, one entry per CDR3 protein. The data show approximately 150,000 distinct CDR3 sequences, more than 8% seen once. Sequencing used PBMCs, mostly from graft donor cells, obtained 180 days after TCRalphabeta/CD19-depleted stem cell transplant. These receptors were taken from a female patient aged 2-15 years who had a stem cell transplant for congenital amegakaryocytic thrombocytopenia, so the T cells may come from the graft donor.

This clonotype was counted ten times or more. This rearrangement joins TRBV12-3 or TRBV12-4 to TRBJ1-6, with D uncertain. V was trimmed by 10 bases and J by 8 bases, leaving 12 bases between them. This CDR3 has 12 residues. The CDR3 loop reads CATLGHDSPLHF. In DNA, the CDR3 is TGTGCCACCTTAGGGCACGATTCACCCCTCCACTTT.

This clonotype has at least ten counts. The chain employs TRBV28 and TRBJ2-4; the D gene is possibly TRBD1 (6 bases). Trimming stripped 4 bases from V and 0 bases from J, with 19 bases between. CDR3 length equals 18 residues. Germline values: CDR1 MDHEN, CDR2 SYDVKM. CDR3 residues: CASSSILGQFLAKNIQYF. In DNA, the CDR3 is TGTGCCAGCAGTTCCATATTAGGACAGTTTCTAGCCAAAAACATTCAGTACTTC.

This clonotype appeared a few times. The genes are TRBV5-1 and TRBJ1-2; 7 nucleotides align to TRBD1. CDR3 length: 13 residues. V shed 4 bases and J 4 bases; nucleotides not matched to a gene: 4. The germline gives CDR1 SGHRS, CDR2 YFSETQ. CDR3 sequence reads: CASSDAGGYGYTF. Here the CDR3 DNA reads TGCGCCAGCAGCGACGCAGGGGGCTATGGCTACACCTTC.

Ten or more counts support this clonotype. V gene TRBV5-1 combines with J gene TRBJ2-2; 15 bases agree with TRBD2. CDR1 is SGHRS and CDR2 is YFSETQ in the germline V gene. With V trimmed by 6 bases and J by 1 base, 1 base remained unmatched. The CDR3 has 16 amino acids. The CDR3 loop is CASKGLAGGNTGELFF. The CDR3 bases are TGCGCCAGCAAGGGACTAGCGGGAGGGAACACCGGGGAGCTGTTTTTT.

This clonotype was recorded many times. The genes are TRBV6-5 and TRBJ1-4; 9 bases map to TRBD1. The CDR3 totals 15 residues. The V segment lost 2 bases and the J segment 7 bases; nucleotides outside the gene matches: 5. In germline, CDR1 is MNHEY, CDR2 SVGAGI. This chain's CDR3 is CASSYQTGGSEKLFF. CDR3 DNA: TGTGCCAGCAGTTACCAGACAGGGGGTAGTGAAAAACTGTTTTTT.

The chain joins TRBV20-1 to TRBJ1-1; possibly TRBD1 for D (6 bases). This CDR3 comprises 17 residues. V was clipped by 3 bases and J by 1 base, with 21 bases between them. Looked up from germline, CDR1 is DFQATT and CDR2 is SNEGSKA (reference sequence). DNA of the CDR3: TGCAGTGCTAGGGGGGGAGACAGGTGGGGCGGGAACACTGAAGCTTTCTTT. Its protein is CSARGGDRWGGNTEAFF.

This clonotype was detected many times. This chain uses TRBV7-8 with TRBJ2-7; TRBD2 matches at 7 bases. With V trimmed by 5 bases and J by 4 bases, 8 bases remained unmatched. Germline V lookup: CDR1 SGHVS, CDR2 FQNEAQ. The CDR3 runs to 14 residues. This CDR3 reads CASSQTQGGYEQYF. In DNA form, the CDR3 reads TGTGCCAGCAGCCAAACCCAGGGAGGGTACGAGCAGTACTTC.

This clonotype was seen ten or more times. This rearrangement joins TRBV7-9 to TRBJ2-1; perhaps D is TRBD1 or TRBD2 (5 bases each). Trimming removed 5 bases at V and 6 bases at J, with 8 bases between. The CDR3 consists of 12 residues. The germline V gene encodes CDR1 SEHNR and CDR2 FQNEAQ (reference sequence). The CDR3 spells CASSRDPNEQFF. The DNA for the CDR3 is TGTGCCAGCAGCCGGGACCCCAATGAGCAGTTCTTC.

This clonotype is a singleton in its sample. The V and J genes are TRBV7-2 and TRBJ1-1; possible D gene TRBD1, 6 bases. The CDR3 length is 12 residues. Trimming cost V 6 bases and J 6 bases, with 11 bases left between them. Germline V CDR1 and CDR2: SGHTA, FQGNSA. The CDR3 bases are TGTGCCAGCAGTTGGGGGGCCTCTGAAGCTTTCTTT. Protein sequence: CASSWGASEAFF.

Only a few counts were recorded for this clonotype. In DNA form, the CDR3 reads TGTGCCAGCAGTTACAGGGCAGTCCAAGCGAGCACAGATACGCAGTATTTT. Its translation is CASSYRAVQASTDTQYF. V usage is TRBV6-5 and J usage is TRBJ2-3; D is ambiguous. Germline CDR1 is MNHEY and CDR2 is SVGAGI. The CDR3 spans 17 residues. V lost 2 bases and J 0 bases, leaving 15 bases between the germline ends.

This clonotype turned up a few times. This chain joins TRBV5-5 and TRBJ2-7; TRBD2 is a possible D gene (6 bases). Trimming pared 0 bases from V and 1 base from J, leaving 17 bases between. The CDR3 contains 17 residues. Germline values: CDR1 SGHKS, CDR2 YYEKEE (reference sequence). This CDR3 reads CASSLGGRLGGSYEQYF. The CDR3 region has the DNA TGTGCCAGCAGCTTGGGGGGCCGGTTGGGGGGTTCCTACGAGCAGTACTTC. Supplemented by reference TRBV5-5 and TRBJ2-7, the full variable domain reads DAGVTQSPTHLIKTRGQQVTLRCSPISGHKSVSWYQQVLGQGPQFIFQYYEKEERGRGNFPDRFSARQFPNYSSELNVNALLLGDSALYLCASSLGGRLGGSYEQYFGPGTRLTVT.

In this sample, this clonotype turned up many times. The rearrangement uses TRBV28 and TRBJ1-5, with 7 bases lining up with TRBD1. V lost 7 bases to trimming and J lost 3 bases; unmatched junction nucleotides: 6. Germline lookup yields CDR1 MDHEN and CDR2 SYDVKM. The CDR3 runs 14 residues. CDR3 in amino acids: CASNDRVANQPQHF. The CDR3 bases are TGTGCCAGCAATGACAGGGTGGCCAATCAGCCCCAGCATTTT. Drawing the rest from reference TRBV28 and TRBJ1-5, the complete variable domain is DVKVTQSSRYLVKRTGEKVFLECVQDMDHENMFWYRQDPGLGLRLIYFSYDVKMKEKGDIPEGYSVSREKKERFSLILESASTNQTSMYLCASNDRVANQPQHFGDGTRLSIL.

This clonotype was detected many times. The chain recombines TRBV3-1 with TRBJ1-3; no definite D call. The CDR3 has 14 residues. The germline gives CDR1 LGHDT, CDR2 YNNKEL (reference sequence). The germline V and J ends were trimmed by 7 bases and 0 bases, with 10 bases remaining between them. CDR3 bases: TGTGCCAGCATGTTCGGCTCCTCTGGAAACACCATATATTTT. Translation: CASMFGSSGNTIYF. The full variable domain, in which reference TRBV3-1 and TRBJ1-3 provide the parts outside the CDR3, is DTAVSQTPKYLVTQMGNDKSIKCEQNLGHDTMYWYKQDSKKFLKIMFSYNNKELIINETVPNRFSPKSPDKAHLNLHINSLELGDSAVYFCASMFGSSGNTIYFGEGSWLTVV.

The rearrangement links TRBV25-1 to TRBJ2-2; D unclear. Trimming took off 4 bases at V and 5 bases at J, with 17 bases between the two ends. Germline V gene lookup returns CDR1 MGHDK and CDR2 SYGVNS. The CDR3 has 16 residues. CDR3 region: CASSGVGPLRTGELFF. CDR3 nucleotide sequence: TGTGCCAGCAGTGGGGTAGGGCCCCTGAGGACCGGGGAGCTGTTTTTT.

V and J are TRBV20-1 and TRBJ2-1; 12 bases line up with TRBD2. Germline V gene data show CDR1 as DFQATT and CDR2 as SNEGSKA (reference sequence). V gave up 6 bases and J gave up 2 bases; unmatched junction bases: 8. This CDR3 spans 16 amino acids. This CDR3 reads CSALPLAGGPYNEQFF. The CDR3 DNA follows: TGCAGTGCCCTCCCCCTAGCGGGGGGGCCCTACAATGAGCAGTTCTTC.

This clonotype was picked up many times. The rearrangement links TRBV7-3 to TRBJ2-2, with D perhaps TRBD2 (5 bases). The CDR3 consists of 19 residues. The V and J ends lost 5 bases and 4 bases respectively, with 26 bases between them. Germline V gene data show CDR1 as SGHTA and CDR2 as FQGTGA. This CDR3 reads CASSLSRTKDGLITGELFF. Here the CDR3 DNA reads TGTGCCAGCAGCCTGTCCCGAACTAAGGACGGACTTATCACCGGGGAGCTGTTTTTT.

This clonotype was picked up many times. This chain links TRBV10-3 with TRBJ2-2; TRBD1 matches 10 bases. The CDR3 totals 15 residues. The V and J ends lost 2 bases and 13 bases, in that order; junction bases with no gene match: 10. CDR1 is ENHRY and CDR2 is SYGVKD in the germline V gene. The CDR3 spells CAISEAGNRDRGLFF. For the CDR3, the DNA is TGTGCCATCAGTGAGGCCGGAAACCGGGACAGGGGGCTGTTTTTT.

The chain employs TRBV3-1 and TRBJ2-3, with D unclear. The CDR3 sequence is 14 residues long. Germline V gene lookup returns CDR1 LGHDT and CDR2 YNNKEL (reference sequence). The germline V and J ends were trimmed by 4 bases and 2 bases, with 10 bases remaining between them. As DNA, the CDR3 is TGTGCCAGCAGCCGCCTCGAAGTCACAGATACGCAGTATTTT. This codes for CASSRLEVTDTQYF.